Shown below are 8 T cell receptor beta chains from a single sample sequenced in a study of T cell responses to AZD1222 COVID-19 vaccine. Sequencing was performed with immunoSEQ multiplex PCR; in TCRdb, only in-frame clones are kept and a portion is missing. The sample records 120,000 to 150,000 clones, about 94% being singletons. The material was peripheral blood, obtained 28 days after the second AZD1222 dose. These receptors all come from an adult who received the AZD1222 COVID-19 vaccine.

V is TRBV7-9 and J is TRBJ1-6, with TRBD1 as a possible D gene (5 bases). With 4 bases removed from V and 8 bases from J, the gap between germline ends came to 9 bases. CDR1 is SEHNR and CDR2 is FQNEAQ in the germline V gene (reference sequence). This CDR3 has 13 residues. The CDR3 loop reads CASSSQGDSPLHF. The CDR3, as DNA: TGTGCCAGCAGCTCCCAGGGTGATTCACCCCTCCACTTT.

The chain uses TRBV3-1 (or the pseudogene TRBV3-2) and TRBJ2-2; D unresolved. Germline CDR1 and CDR2: LGHDT and YNNKEL (reference sequence). Trimming shortened V by 0 bases and J by 5 bases, and 16 bases separated the two germline ends. The CDR3 contains 17 residues. The CDR3 loop is CASSQDGELGRTGELFF. DNA for the CDR3: TGTGCCAGCAGCCAAGATGGCGAATTAGGACGAACCGGGGAGCTGTTTTTT.

V and J are TRBV18 and TRBJ1-1, with TRBD1 as a possible D gene (5 bases). Trimming removed 2 bases from V and 12 bases from J, with 19 bases in between. Germline V gene sequence: CDR1 KGHSH, CDR2 LQKENI. The CDR3 extends over 14 amino acids. CDR3 sequence reads: CASSPREGAPYTFF. The CDR3, as DNA: TGTGCCAGCTCACCAAGGGAAGGGGCGCCTTATACTTTCTTT.

V and J are TRBV7-2 and TRBJ2-7, with 7 bases that match TRBD2. This CDR3 contains 14 residues. The V gene end was trimmed by 0 bases and the J gene end by 6 bases; junction bases not matched to a gene: 5. Germline V gene sequence: CDR1 SGHTA, CDR2 FQGNSA. The CDR3: CASSLAWGGTEQYF. DNA of the CDR3: TGTGCCAGCAGCTTAGCGTGGGGAGGGACCGAGCAGTACTTC.

V and J are TRBV12-3 or TRBV12-4 and TRBJ1-6, with TRBD1 as a possible D gene (6 bases). The CDR3 is made up of 13 amino acids. Trimming took off 6 bases at V and 10 bases at J, with 13 bases between the two ends. DNA for the CDR3: TGTGCCAGCAGAGAACAGGGAAAATCACCCCTCCACTTT. Translation gives CASREQGKSPLHF.

The chain has TRBV7-9 and TRBJ1-2, with TRBD1 matching over 7 bases. The CDR3 is 13 residues long. Germline V lookup: CDR1 SEHNR, CDR2 FQNEAQ (reference sequence). V shed 4 bases and J 4 bases; nucleotides not matched to a gene: 3. This chain's CDR3 is CASSSQGSYGYTF. CDR3 DNA: TGTGCCAGCAGCTCACAGGGGAGCTATGGCTACACCTTC.

This rearrangement joins TRBV28 to TRBJ1-2; 11 positions match TRBD1. Unmatched junction bases numbered 8, after V lost 5 bases and J lost 3 bases. The CDR3 is 16 residues long. Looked up from germline, CDR1 is MDHEN and CDR2 is SYDVKM. The CDR3 nucleotides read TGTGCCAGCAGTCCCGCGGGGGACAGGGGGTACTATGGCTACACCTTC. Its translation: CASSPAGDRGYYGYTF.

About this clone itself: Other DNA variants within this sample encode the same CDR3. The chain is built from TRBV24-1 and TRBJ1-2; D ambiguous. This CDR3 is built from 14 residues. Deletions cut 1 base from V and 2 bases from J, with 7 bases between. The germline V gene encodes CDR1 KGHDR and CDR2 SFDVKD. CDR3 DNA sequence: TGTGCCACCAGTGATTTAACGGGAAACTATGGCTACACCTTC. Protein sequence: CATSDLTGNYGYTF.